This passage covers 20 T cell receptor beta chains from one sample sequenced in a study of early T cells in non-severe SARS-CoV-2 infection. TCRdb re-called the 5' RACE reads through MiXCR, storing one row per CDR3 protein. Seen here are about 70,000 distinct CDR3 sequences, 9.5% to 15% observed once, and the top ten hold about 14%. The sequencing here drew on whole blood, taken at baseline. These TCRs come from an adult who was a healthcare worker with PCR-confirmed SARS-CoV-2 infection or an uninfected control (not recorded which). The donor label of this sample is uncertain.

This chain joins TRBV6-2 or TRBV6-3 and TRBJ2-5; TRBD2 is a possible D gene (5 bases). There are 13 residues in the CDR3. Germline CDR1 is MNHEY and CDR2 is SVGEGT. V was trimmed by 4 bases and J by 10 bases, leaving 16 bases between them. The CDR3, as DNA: TGTGCCAGCAGTTCGAGGCTACTAGACGGCCAGTACTTC. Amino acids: CASSSRLLDGQYF.

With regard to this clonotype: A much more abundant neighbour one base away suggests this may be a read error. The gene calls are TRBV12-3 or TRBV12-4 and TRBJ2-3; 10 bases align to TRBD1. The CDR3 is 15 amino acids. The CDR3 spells CASRLGQGVTDTQYF. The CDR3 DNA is TGTGCCAGCAGATTAGGACAGGGGGTGACAGATACGCAGTATTTT.

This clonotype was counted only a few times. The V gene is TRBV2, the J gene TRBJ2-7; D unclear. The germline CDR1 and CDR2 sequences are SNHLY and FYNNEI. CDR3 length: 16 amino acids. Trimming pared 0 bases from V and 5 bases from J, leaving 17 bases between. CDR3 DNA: TGTGCCAGCAGTGAAGCGCTTTGGGCAGGTGCCAACGAGCAGTACTTC. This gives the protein CASSEALWAGANEQYF.

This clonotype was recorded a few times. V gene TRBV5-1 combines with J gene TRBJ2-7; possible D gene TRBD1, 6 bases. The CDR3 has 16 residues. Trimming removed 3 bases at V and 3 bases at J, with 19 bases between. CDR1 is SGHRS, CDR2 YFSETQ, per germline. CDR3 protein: CASSSTLGTTYYEQYF. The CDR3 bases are TGCGCCAGCAGCTCAACTCTCGGGACAACTTACTACGAGCAGTACTTC. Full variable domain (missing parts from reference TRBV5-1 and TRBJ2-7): KAGVTQTPRYLIKTRGQQVTLSCSPISGHRSVSWYQQTPGQGLQFLFEYFSETQRNKGNFPGRFSGRQFSNSRSEMNVSTLELGDSALYLCASSSTLGTTYYEQYFGPGTRLTVT.

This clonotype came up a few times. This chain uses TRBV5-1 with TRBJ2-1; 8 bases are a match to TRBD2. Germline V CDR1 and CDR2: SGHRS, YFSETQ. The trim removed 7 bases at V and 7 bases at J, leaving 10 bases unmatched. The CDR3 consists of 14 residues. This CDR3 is CASFPGGARNEQFF. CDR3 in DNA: TGCGCCAGCTTTCCCGGGGGGGCAAGGAATGAGCAGTTCTTC.

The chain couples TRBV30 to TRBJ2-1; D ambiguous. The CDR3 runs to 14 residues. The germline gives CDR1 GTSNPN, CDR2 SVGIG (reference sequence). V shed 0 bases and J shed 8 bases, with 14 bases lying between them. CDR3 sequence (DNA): TGTGCCTGGAGTGTAGTGAGGTGGGTCGATGAGCAGTTCTTC. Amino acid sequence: CAWSVVRWVDEQFF.

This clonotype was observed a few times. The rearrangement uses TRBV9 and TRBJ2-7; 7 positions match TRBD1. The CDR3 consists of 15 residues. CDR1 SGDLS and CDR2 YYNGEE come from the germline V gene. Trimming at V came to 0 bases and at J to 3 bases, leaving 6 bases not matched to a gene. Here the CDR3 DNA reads TGTGCCAGCAGCGTAGCAGGGGGTCTTCTCTACGAGCAGTACTTC. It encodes CASSVAGGLLYEQYF.

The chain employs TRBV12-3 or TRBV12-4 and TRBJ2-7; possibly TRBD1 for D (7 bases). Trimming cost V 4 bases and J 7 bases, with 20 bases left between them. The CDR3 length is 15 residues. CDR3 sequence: CASSSPGVRGDEQYF. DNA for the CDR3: TGTGCCAGCAGTTCCCCGGGGGTCAGGGGGGATGAGCAGTACTTC.

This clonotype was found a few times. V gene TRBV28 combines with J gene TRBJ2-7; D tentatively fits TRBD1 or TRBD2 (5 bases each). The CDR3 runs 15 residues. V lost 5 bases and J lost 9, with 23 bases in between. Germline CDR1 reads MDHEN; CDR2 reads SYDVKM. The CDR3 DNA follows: TGTGCCAGCAGTACCGGGACCCGGGCCGTAGGTGGGCAGTACTTC. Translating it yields CASSTGTRAVGGQYF.

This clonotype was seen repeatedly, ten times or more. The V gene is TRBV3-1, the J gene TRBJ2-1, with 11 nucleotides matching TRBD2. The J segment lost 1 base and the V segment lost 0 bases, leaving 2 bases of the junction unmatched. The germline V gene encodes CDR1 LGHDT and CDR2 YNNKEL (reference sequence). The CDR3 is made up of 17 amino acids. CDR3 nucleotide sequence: TGTGCCAGCAGCCAAGAATCTAGCGGGGGGTCCTACAATGAGCAGTTCTTC. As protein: CASSQESSGGSYNEQFF.

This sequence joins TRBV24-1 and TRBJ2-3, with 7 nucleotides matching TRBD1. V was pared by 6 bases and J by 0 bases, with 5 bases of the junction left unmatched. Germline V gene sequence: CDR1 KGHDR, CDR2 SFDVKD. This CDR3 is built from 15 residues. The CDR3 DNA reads TGTGCCACCAGTAGGGGGCCCTATAGCACAGATACGCAGTATTTT. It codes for CATSRGPYSTDTQYF.

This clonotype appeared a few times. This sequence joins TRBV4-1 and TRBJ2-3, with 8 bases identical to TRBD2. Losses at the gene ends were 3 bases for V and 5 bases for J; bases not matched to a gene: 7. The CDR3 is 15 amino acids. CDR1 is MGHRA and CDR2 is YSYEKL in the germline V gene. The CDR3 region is CASSHPSGGGDTQYF. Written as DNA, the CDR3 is TGCGCCAGCAGCCATCCTTCCGGGGGGGGAGATACGCAGTATTTT.

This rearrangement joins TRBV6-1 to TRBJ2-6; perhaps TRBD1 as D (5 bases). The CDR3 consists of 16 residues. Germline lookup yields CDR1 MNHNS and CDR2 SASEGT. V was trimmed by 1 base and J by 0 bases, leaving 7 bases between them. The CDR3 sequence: CASSEDRSSGANVLTF. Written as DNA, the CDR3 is TGTGCCAGCAGTGAAGACAGGTCCTCTGGGGCCAACGTCCTGACTTTC.

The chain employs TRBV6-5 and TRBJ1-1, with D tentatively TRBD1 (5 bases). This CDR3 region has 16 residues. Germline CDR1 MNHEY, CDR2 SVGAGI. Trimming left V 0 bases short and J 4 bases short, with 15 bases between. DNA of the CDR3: TGTGCCAGCAGTTACTCATTCCGGGGCCGGGGCACTGAAGCTTTCTTT. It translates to CASSYSFRGRGTEAFF.

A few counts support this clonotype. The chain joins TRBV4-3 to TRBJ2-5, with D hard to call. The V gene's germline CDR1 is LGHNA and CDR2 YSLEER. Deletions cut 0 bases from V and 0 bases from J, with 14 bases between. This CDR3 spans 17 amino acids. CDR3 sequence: CASSQEFSSVDQETQYF. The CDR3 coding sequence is TGCGCCAGCAGCCAAGAATTCTCGAGCGTCGACCAAGAGACCCAGTACTTC.

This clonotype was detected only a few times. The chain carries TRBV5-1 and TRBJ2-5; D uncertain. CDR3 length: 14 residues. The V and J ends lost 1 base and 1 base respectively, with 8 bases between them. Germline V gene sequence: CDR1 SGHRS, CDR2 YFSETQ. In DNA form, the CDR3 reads TGCGCCAGCAGCTTGATCTCTTCCCAAGAGACCCAGTACTTC. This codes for CASSLISSQETQYF.

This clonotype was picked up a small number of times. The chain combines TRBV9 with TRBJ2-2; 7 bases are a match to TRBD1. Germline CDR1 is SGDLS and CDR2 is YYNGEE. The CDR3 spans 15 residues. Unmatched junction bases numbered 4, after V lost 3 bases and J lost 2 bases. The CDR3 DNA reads TGTGCCAGCAGCGCGGGACAGATTAACACCGGGGAGCTGTTTTTT. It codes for CASSAGQINTGELFF.

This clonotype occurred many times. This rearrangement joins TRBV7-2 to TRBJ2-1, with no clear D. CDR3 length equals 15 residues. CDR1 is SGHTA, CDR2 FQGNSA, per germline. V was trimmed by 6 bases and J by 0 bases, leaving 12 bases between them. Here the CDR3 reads CASRTTRRSYNEQFF. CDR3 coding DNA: TGTGCCAGCAGGACGACCCGTCGCTCCTACAATGAGCAGTTCTTC.

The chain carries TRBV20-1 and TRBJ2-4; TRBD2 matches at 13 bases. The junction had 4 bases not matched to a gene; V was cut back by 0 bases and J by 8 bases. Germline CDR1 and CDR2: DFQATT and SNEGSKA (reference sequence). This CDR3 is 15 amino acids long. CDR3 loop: CSARERTSGSDIQYF. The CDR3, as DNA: TGCAGTGCTAGAGAGAGGACTAGCGGGAGTGACATTCAGTACTTC.

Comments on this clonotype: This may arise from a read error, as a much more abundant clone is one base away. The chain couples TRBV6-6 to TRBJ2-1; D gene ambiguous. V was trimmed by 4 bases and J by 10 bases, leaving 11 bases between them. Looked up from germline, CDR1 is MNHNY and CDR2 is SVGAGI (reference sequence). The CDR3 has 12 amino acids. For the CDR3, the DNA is TGTGCCAGCAGTTGCGGCGGTGGGGAGCAGTTCTTC. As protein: CASSCGGGEQFF.